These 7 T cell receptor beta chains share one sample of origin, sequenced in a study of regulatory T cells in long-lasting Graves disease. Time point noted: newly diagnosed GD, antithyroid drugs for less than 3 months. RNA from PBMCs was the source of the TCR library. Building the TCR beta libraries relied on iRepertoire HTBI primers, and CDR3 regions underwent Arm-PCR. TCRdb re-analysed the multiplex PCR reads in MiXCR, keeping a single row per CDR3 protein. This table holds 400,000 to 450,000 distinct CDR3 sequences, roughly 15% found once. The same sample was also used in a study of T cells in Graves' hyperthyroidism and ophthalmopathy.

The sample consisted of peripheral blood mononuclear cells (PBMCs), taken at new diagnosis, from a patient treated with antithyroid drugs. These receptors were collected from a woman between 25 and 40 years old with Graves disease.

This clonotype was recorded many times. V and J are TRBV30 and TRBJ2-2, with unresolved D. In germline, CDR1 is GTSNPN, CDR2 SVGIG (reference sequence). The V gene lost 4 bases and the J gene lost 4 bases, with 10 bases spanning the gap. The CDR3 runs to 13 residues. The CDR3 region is CAWKSDGTGELFF. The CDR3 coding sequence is TGTGCCTGGAAATCTGACGGCACCGGGGAGCTGTTTTTT.

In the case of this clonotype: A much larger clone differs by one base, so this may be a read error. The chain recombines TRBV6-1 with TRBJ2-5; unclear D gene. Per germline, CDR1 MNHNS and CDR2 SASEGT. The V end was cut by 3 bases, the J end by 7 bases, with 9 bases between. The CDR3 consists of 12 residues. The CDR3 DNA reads TGTGCCAGCAGTGAGGGTCAACGGACCCAGTACTTC. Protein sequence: CASSEGQRTQYF.

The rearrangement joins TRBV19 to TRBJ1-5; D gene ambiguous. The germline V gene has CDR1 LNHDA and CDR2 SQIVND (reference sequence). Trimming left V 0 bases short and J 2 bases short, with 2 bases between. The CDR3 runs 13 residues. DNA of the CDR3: TGTGCCAGTAGTATAGATGGCAATCAGCCCCAGCATTTT. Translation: CASSIDGNQPQHF.

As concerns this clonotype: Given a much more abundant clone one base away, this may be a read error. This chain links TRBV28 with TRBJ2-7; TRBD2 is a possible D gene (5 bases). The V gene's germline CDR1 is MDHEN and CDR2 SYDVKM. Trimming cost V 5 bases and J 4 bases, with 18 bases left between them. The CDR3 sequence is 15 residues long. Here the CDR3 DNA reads TGTGCCAGCAGTGATCCCGCAGCCCCGGGGTACGAGCAGTACTTC. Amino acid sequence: CASSDPAAPGYEQYF.

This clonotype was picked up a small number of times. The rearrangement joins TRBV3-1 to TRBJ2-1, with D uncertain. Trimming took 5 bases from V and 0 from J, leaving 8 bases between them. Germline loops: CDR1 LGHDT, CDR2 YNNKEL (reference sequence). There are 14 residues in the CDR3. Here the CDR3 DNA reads TGTGCCAGCAGCACACCGTTCTCCTACAATGAGCAGTTCTTC. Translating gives CASSTPFSYNEQFF.

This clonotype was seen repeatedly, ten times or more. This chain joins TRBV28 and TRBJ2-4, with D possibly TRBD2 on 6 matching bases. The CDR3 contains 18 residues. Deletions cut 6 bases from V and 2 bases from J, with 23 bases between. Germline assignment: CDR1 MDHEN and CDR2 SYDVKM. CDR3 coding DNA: TGTGCCAGCAGCCAAAACTATCGGGGAGGAGATACCAAAAACATTCAGTACTTC. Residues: CASSQNYRGGDTKNIQYF.

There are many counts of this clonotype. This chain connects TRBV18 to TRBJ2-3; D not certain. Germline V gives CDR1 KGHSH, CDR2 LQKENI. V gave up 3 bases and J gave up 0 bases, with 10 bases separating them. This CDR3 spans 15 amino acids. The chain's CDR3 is CASSPWTSSTDTQYF. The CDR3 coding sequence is TGTGCCAGCTCACCCTGGACCAGTAGCACAGATACGCAGTATTTT.